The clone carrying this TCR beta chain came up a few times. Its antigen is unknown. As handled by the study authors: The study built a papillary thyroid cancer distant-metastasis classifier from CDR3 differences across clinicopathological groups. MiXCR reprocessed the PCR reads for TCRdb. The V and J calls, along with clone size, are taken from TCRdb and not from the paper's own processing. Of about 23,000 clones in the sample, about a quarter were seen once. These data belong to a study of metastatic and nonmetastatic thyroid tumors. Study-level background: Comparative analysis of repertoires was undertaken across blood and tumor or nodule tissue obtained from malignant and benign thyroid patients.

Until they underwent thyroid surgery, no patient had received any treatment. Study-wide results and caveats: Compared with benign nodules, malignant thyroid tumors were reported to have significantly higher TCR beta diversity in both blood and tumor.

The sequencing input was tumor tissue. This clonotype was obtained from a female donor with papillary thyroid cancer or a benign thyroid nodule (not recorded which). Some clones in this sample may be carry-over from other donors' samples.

The CDR3 reads CASQKGQYNEQFF. CDR3 in DNA: TGTGCCAGCCAAAAAGGACAGTACAATGAGCAGTTCTTC. The chain combines TRBV27 with TRBJ2-1, with TRBD1 as a possible D gene (6 bases). The V end lost 8 bases, the J end lost 4 bases, and 12 bases lay between the germline ends. The CDR3 extends over 13 amino acids. Germline CDR1 reads MNHEY; CDR2 reads SMNVEV (reference sequence).